This entry features one TCR beta chain sequence. What it recognizes is unknown. This record belongs to a study of cytomegalovirus exposure and HLA in healthy donors. The study, taken as a whole, reports: TCR beta chains numbering 164 were designated cytomegalovirus-associated.

Both 60 Vbeta primers and 13 Jbeta primers went into the PCR. Sequenced by immunoSEQ multiplex PCR; TCRdb stores in-frame clones only, minus some. Among about 82,000 clones listed, less than 80% were seen once. Sequenced: PBMCs. This clonotype originated in a human donor in good health.

The CDR3 DNA sequence: TGTGCCAGCAGGCCTGGGGAGGGGGTTGGTACTGAAGCTTTCTTT. Its translation: CASRPGEGVGTEAFF. V and J are TRBV6-6 and TRBJ1-1; perhaps TRBD1 as D (6 bases). The CDR3 sequence is 15 residues long. Trimming removed 6 bases at V and 5 bases at J, with 19 bases between. CDR1 and CDR2 from the germline V gene are MNHNY and SVGAGI (reference sequence).